This T cell receptor beta chain was captured by sequencing in a study of blood T cell repertoires in COVID-19. TCRdb's table, derived via immunoSEQ multiplex PCR, lists solely in-frame clones and lacks some. The sample lists about 86,000 clones; around four fifths were seen once. Trimming left V 4 bases short and J 6 bases short, with 18 bases between. From germline, CDR1 is SGHRS and CDR2 YFSETQ. The CDR3 sequence is 15 residues long. This sequence originates from a man in his fifties or sixties with acute or convalescent COVID-19. This sequence joins TRBV5-1 and TRBJ2-3; D possibly corresponds to TRBD2 (5 bases). Source material: peripheral blood. The CDR3 is CASSKRLFPSDTQYF. The CDR3 DNA reads as TGCGCCAGCAGCAAAAGACTATTCCCCTCCGATACGCAGTATTTT.